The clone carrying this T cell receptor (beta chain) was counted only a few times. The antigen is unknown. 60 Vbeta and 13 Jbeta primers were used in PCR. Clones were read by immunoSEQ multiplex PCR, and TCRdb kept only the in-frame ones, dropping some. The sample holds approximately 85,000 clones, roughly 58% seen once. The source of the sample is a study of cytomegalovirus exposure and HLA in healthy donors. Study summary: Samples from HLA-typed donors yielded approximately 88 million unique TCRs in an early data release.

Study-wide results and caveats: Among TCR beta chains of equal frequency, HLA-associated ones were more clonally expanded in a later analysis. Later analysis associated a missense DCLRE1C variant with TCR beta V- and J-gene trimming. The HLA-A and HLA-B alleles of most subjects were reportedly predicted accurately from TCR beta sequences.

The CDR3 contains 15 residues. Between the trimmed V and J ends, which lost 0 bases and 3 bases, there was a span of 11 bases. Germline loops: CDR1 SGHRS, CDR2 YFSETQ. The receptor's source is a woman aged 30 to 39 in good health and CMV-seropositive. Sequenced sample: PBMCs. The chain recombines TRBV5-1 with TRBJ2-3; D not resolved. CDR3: CASSLGGQGTDTQYF. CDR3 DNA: TGCGCCAGCAGCTTGGGAGGCCAAGGAACAGATACGCAGTATTTT. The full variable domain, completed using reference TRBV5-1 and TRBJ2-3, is KAGVTQTPRYLIKTRGQQVTLSCSPISGHRSVSWYQQTPGQGLQFLFEYFSETQRNKGNFPGRFSGRQFSNSRSEMNVSTLELGDSALYLCASSLGGQGTDTQYFGPGTRLTVL.